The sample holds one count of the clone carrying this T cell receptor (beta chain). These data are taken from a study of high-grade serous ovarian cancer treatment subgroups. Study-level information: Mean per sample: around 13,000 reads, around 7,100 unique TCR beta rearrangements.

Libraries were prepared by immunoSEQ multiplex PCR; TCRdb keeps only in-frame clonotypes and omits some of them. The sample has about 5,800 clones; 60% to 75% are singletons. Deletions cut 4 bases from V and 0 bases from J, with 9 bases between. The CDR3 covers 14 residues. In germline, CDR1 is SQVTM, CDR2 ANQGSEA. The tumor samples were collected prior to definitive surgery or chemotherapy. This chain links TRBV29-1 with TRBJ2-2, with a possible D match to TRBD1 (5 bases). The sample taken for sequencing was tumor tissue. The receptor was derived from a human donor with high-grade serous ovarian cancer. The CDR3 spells CSVVGRANTGELFF. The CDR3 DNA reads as TGCAGCGTTGTGGGCAGGGCGAACACCGGGGAGCTGTTTTTT.